The 32 T cell receptor beta chains in this list originate from one sample, sequenced in a study of regulatory T cells in long-lasting Graves disease. iRepertoire HTBI primers and Arm-PCR of CDR3 regions built TCR beta libraries. TCRdb fed the multiplex PCR reads into MiXCR, producing one record per CDR3 protein. Found here are approximately 440,000 distinct CDR3 sequences, under 20% of them singletons; the top ten hold 9% to 15%. This sample's time point: newly diagnosed GD, antithyroid drugs for less than 3 months. The authors made the TCR library using RNA they extracted from PBMCs. These data also formed part of another study, on T cells in Graves' hyperthyroidism and ophthalmopathy.

Source: peripheral blood mononuclear cells (PBMCs), taken at new diagnosis, from a patient treated with antithyroid drugs. All receptors derive from a man between 40 and 49 years old with Graves disease.

The chain carries TRBV9 and TRBJ1-1; weak D call: TRBD1 (5 bases). Germline V gives CDR1 SGDLS, CDR2 YYNGEE. V lost 2 bases to trimming and J lost 1 base, with 9 bases between them. The CDR3 totals 14 residues. For the CDR3, the DNA is TGTGCCAGCAGCGTTGATGGGGCGAACACTGAAGCTTTCTTT. It yields the protein CASSVDGANTEAFF.

This clonotype came up many times. The chain carries TRBV5-6 and TRBJ2-5; D is unclear. The CDR3 covers 13 residues. Trimming shortened V by 4 bases and J by 4 bases, and 11 bases separated the two germline ends. The germline CDR1 and CDR2 sequences are SGHDT and YYEEEE. The CDR3 spells CASSLPSAETQYF. Written as DNA, the CDR3 is TGTGCCAGCAGCCTCCCGTCGGCAGAGACCCAGTACTTC.

This clonotype was detected a few times. The V gene is TRBV3-1, the J gene TRBJ1-1, with D unclear. With 3 bases removed from V and 0 bases from J, the gap between germline ends came to 11 bases. The CDR3 loop spans 15 amino acids. Germline lookup yields CDR1 LGHDT and CDR2 YNNKEL (reference sequence). CDR3 DNA sequence: TGTGCCAGCAGCCACACGGCTTCGGTGAACACTGAAGCTTTCTTT. Its translation is CASSHTASVNTEAFF.

This CDR3 is CASSIGRGAYNEQFF. As DNA, the CDR3 is TGTGCCAGTAGTATCGGGAGGGGCGCCTACAATGAGCAGTTCTTC. The J gene is TRBJ2-1, the V gene TRBV19, with 8 bases fitting TRBD2. Looked up from germline, CDR1 is LNHDA and CDR2 is SQIVND (reference sequence). The V and J ends lost 3 bases and 2 bases, in that order; junction bases with no gene match: 3. The CDR3 length is 15 residues.

The V call is TRBV3-1, the J call TRBJ2-1; the D gene is possibly TRBD2 (5 bases). The CDR3 has 16 amino acids. Trimming stripped 3 bases from V and 1 base from J, with 13 bases between. CDR1 is LGHDT and CDR2 is YNNKEL in the germline V gene (reference sequence). The CDR3 nucleotides are TGTGCCAGCAGCCAGAGAGGAGGTTCGTCCTACAATGAGCAGTTCTTC. Its translation is CASSQRGGSSYNEQFF.

The table lists this clonotype with a few counts. This chain links TRBV5-1 with TRBJ2-3, with D perhaps being TRBD1 or TRBD2 (5 bases each). Germline assignment: CDR1 SGHRS and CDR2 YFSETQ. V was shortened by 4 bases and J by 0 bases, with 12 bases between the two germline ends. This CDR3 has 15 amino acids. CDR3 in amino acids: CASSGDGYSTDTQYF. The CDR3 DNA sequence: TGCGCCAGCAGCGGGGACGGTTATAGCACAGATACGCAGTATTTT.

In its sample, this clonotype was seen many times. V and J are TRBV5-1 and TRBJ1-5; no definite D call. CDR3 length: 15 amino acids. Trimming took off 4 bases at V and 1 base at J, with 12 bases between the two ends. CDR1 is SGHRS and CDR2 is YFSETQ in the germline V gene. CDR3 nucleotide sequence: TGCGCCAGCAGCCCCAACGCAGGCAGCAATCAGCCCCAGCATTTT. Translated: CASSPNAGSNQPQHF.

In this sample, this clonotype turned up many times. The chain uses TRBV3-1 and TRBJ1-1; unclear D gene. The CDR3 sequence is 12 residues long. V was pared by 4 bases and J by 6 bases, with 9 bases between. In germline, CDR1 is LGHDT, CDR2 YNNKEL (reference sequence). The CDR3 region has the DNA TGTGCCAGCAGCCTATCATGGTCTGAAGCTTTCTTT. It codes for CASSLSWSEAFF.

This clonotype was detected ten times or more. The chain combines TRBV20-1 with TRBJ2-1; 10 nucleotides match TRBD2. The CDR3 totals 15 residues. Looked up from germline, CDR1 is DFQATT and CDR2 is SNEGSKA (reference sequence). V lost 3 bases, J lost 5 bases, and 7 bases stayed unmatched. In DNA form, the CDR3 reads TGCAGTGCTAGGGCGGTTCTAGCGGGGGACAATGAGCAGTTCTTC. The encoded protein is CSARAVLAGDNEQFF.

This clonotype was seen at least ten times. V usage is TRBV24-1 and J usage is TRBJ2-3, with 9 bases identical to TRBD1. CDR1 KGHDR and CDR2 SFDVKD come from the germline V gene. The CDR3 length is 17 residues. J lost 3 bases, V lost 2 bases, and 8 bases had no gene match. DNA for the CDR3: TGTGCCACCAGTGATTACGGGACAGGGTATGGTACAGATACGCAGTATTTT. Encoded protein: CATSDYGTGYGTDTQYF.

This clonotype was counted many times. The J gene is TRBJ2-1, the V gene TRBV11-2, with a possible D match to TRBD1 (6 bases). The germline V and J ends were trimmed by 5 bases and 3 bases, with 14 bases remaining between them. Germline loops: CDR1 SGHAT, CDR2 FQNNGV. This CDR3 has 15 residues. CDR3 DNA: TGTGCCAGCAGCGAGGGGGTAGCGAGCTACAATGAGCAGTTCTTC. This codes for CASSEGVASYNEQFF.

This clonotype was observed a handful of times. At one of its ends the junction is not consistent with the germline gene, which may arise from a read error. V and J are TRBV7-7 and TRBJ2-5; D perhaps matches TRBD2 (6 bases). The CDR3 runs to 13 residues. Germline-derived CDR1 and CDR2 are SSHAT and FNYEAQ (reference sequence). The CDR3 here is CASSRGFTETQYF. CDR3 coding DNA: TGTGCTAGCAGCCGGGGGTTTACGGAGACCCAGTACTTC. Filled out from reference TRBV7-7 and TRBJ2-5, the complete variable domain reads GAGVSQSPRYKVTKRGQDVTLRCDPISSHATLYWYQQALGQGPEFLTYFNYEAQPDKSGLPSDRFSAERPEGSISTLTIQRTEQRDSAMYRCASSRGFTETQYFGPGTRLLVL.

This clonotype was observed many times. The chain employs TRBV11-2 and TRBJ1-4, with a tentative D call TRBD1 (6 bases). Germline-derived CDR1 and CDR2 are SGHAT and FQNNGV. This CDR3 is 13 amino acids long. V lost 1 base and J lost 15, with 15 bases in between. The CDR3 DNA follows: TGTGCCAGCAGCTTAGGGGCCACAGGGTTTATGTTTTTT. Protein: CASSLGATGFMFF.

This clonotype was seen a handful of times. The chain employs TRBV4-1 and TRBJ1-6, with D possibly matching TRBD1 (6 bases). Per the germline V gene, CDR1 is MGHRA and CDR2 is YSYEKL. The CDR3 sequence is 17 residues long. V was shortened by 3 bases and J by 6 bases, with 18 bases between the two germline ends. The CDR3 spells CASSHRQELGPNSPLHF. In nucleotides, the CDR3 is TGCGCCAGCAGCCATCGACAGGAGCTAGGGCCTAATTCACCCCTCCACTTT.

This clonotype was counted at least ten times. The CDR3 DNA follows: TGTGCCAGCAGTTACCTAGGGGGACACACTGAAGCTTTCTTT. It encodes CASSYLGGHTEAFF. This chain joins TRBV6-2 or TRBV6-3 and TRBJ1-1; D might be TRBD1 (6 bases). Per the germline V gene, CDR1 is MNHEY and CDR2 is SVGEGT. The CDR3 spans 14 residues. V shed 2 bases and J shed 3 bases, with 10 bases lying between them.

The CDR3: CSARARIAGGWDKNIQYF. CDR3 DNA: TGCAGTGCTAGAGCCCGCATAGCGGGGGGTTGGGACAAAAACATTCAGTACTTC. V usage is TRBV20-1 and J usage is TRBJ2-4; 10 nucleotides match TRBD2. The CDR3 contains 18 residues. V trimming: 1 base; J trimming: 3 bases; junction bases outside the gene matches: 12. CDR1 DFQATT and CDR2 SNEGSKA come from the germline V gene (reference sequence).

This sequence joins TRBV30 and TRBJ2-1; 9 bases are shared with TRBD1. Germline V gene sequence: CDR1 GTSNPN, CDR2 SVGIG (reference sequence). V lost 2 bases, J lost 2 bases, and 4 bases stayed unmatched. The CDR3 totals 15 residues. The CDR3 loop reads CAWSPGTGPYNEQFF. The DNA for the CDR3 is TGTGCCTGGAGTCCCGGGACAGGGCCCTACAATGAGCAGTTCTTC. Together with reference TRBV30 and TRBJ2-1, the CDR3 gives the full variable domain: SQTIHQWPATLVQPVGSPLSLECTVEGTSNPNLYWYRQAAGRGLQLLFYSVGIGQISSEVPQNLSASRPQDRQFILSSKKLLLSDSGFYLCAWSPGTGPYNEQFFGPGTRLTVL.

There are a few counts of this clonotype. A read error may produce the germline difference seen at one junction end. The chain combines TRBV7-7 with TRBJ2-2; D call uncertain. Germline CDR1 and CDR2: SSHAT and FNYEAQ (reference sequence). This CDR3 has 13 residues. The CDR3 is CASSRSVTGELFF. DNA for the CDR3: TGTGCTAGCAGCCGAAGTGTGACCGGGGAGCTGTTTTTT.

This clonotype turned up a few times. V and J are TRBV29-1 and TRBJ2-1; 7 bases agree with TRBD1. Germline CDR1 and CDR2: SQVTM and ANQGSEA. The length of the CDR3 is 15 residues. V shed 2 bases, J shed 0 bases, and the junction held 4 bases outside the gene matches. In DNA, the CDR3 is TGCAGCGTTGAACCACGGGACAGCTCCTACAATGAGCAGTTCTTC. Residues: CSVEPRDSSYNEQFF.

In this sample, this clonotype turned up many times. The chain joins TRBV28 to TRBJ2-7, with D unclear. Germline V gene sequence: CDR1 MDHEN, CDR2 SYDVKM. The CDR3 runs to 15 residues. The ends were cut back, 5 bases at V and 4 bases at J, with 18 bases in the middle. The CDR3 region has the DNA TGTGCCAGCAGTCTCCCTGGCCGGGTACAGTACGAGCAGTACTTC. Its translation: CASSLPGRVQYEQYF.

This rearrangement joins TRBV7-9 to TRBJ1-6; D is undetermined. Germline CDR1 SEHNR, CDR2 FQNEAQ (reference sequence). This CDR3 has 18 residues. V was cut by 1 base and J by 0 bases, with 13 bases left in between. CDR3: CASSLDGHQSSYNSPLHF. The CDR3 bases are TGTGCCAGCAGCTTAGACGGCCACCAGAGCTCCTATAATTCACCCCTCCACTTT.

This clonotype was found many times. The chain links TRBV28 to TRBJ2-1, with TRBD2 matching 10 bases. J gave up 12 bases and V 6 bases, and 23 bases lay outside the gene matches. The CDR3 loop spans 18 amino acids. The germline gives CDR1 MDHEN, CDR2 SYDVKM. DNA of the CDR3: TGTGCCAGCAGCTTGGCGGGGTTAAACCTAGCGGGAGAGGTCGGGCAGTTCTTC. It is translated as CASSLAGLNLAGEVGQFF.

This clonotype occurred many times. The chain couples TRBV30 to TRBJ1-2, with D maybe TRBD1 (5 bases). This CDR3 contains 17 residues. Germline V CDR1 and CDR2: GTSNPN, SVGIG (reference sequence). V was trimmed by 0 bases and J by 4 bases, leaving 21 bases between them. The CDR3 region has the DNA TGTGCCTGGAGTGTACTGTCAGGGAGTGCAAGCCTCTATGGCTACACCTTC. This translates into CAWSVLSGSASLYGYTF.

Points on this clonotype: With a much larger clone just one base away, this may be a read error. The V and J genes are TRBV5-5 and TRBJ2-3; D call uncertain. There are 16 residues in the CDR3. Germline lookup yields CDR1 SGHKS and CDR2 YYEKEE (reference sequence). The CDR3 sequence: CASNLAINSPVDTRYF. DNA of the CDR3: TGTGCCAGCAACCTGGCGATAAACTCCCCGGTGGATACGCGGTATTTT.

This clonotype was counted many times. V usage is TRBV18 and J usage is TRBJ2-1; TRBD1 agrees at 7 bases. The trim removed 3 bases at V and 4 bases at J, leaving 6 bases unmatched. The CDR3 is made up of 15 amino acids. The germline CDR1 and CDR2 sequences are KGHSH and LQKENI. CDR3 region: CASSPSRTGYNEQFF. The CDR3 coding sequence is TGTGCCAGCTCACCGAGCAGGACAGGTTACAATGAGCAGTTCTTC.

This sequence joins TRBV3-1 and TRBJ2-7, with D perhaps TRBD1 or TRBD2 (5 bases each). Germline V lookup: CDR1 LGHDT, CDR2 YNNKEL (reference sequence). The length of the CDR3 is 16 residues. V was clipped by 3 bases and J by 3 bases, with 18 bases between them. The CDR3 DNA is TGTGCCAGCAGCCAGCAGGGAGTCGGATTAGACTACGAGCAGTACTTC. Protein: CASSQQGVGLDYEQYF.

This clonotype occurred many times. The V call is TRBV3-1, the J call TRBJ2-7, with D perhaps TRBD1 (6 bases). The length of the CDR3 is 16 residues. V dropped 4 bases and J dropped 2 bases, with 18 bases sitting between them. Germline-derived CDR1 and CDR2 are LGHDT and YNNKEL (reference sequence). CDR3 bases: TGTGCCAGCAGCCGATTACCCACAGGGACGACCTACGAGCAGTACTTC. Translation gives CASSRLPTGTTYEQYF.

This clonotype was detected ten times or more. The chain couples TRBV2 to TRBJ2-1; D might be TRBD2 (5 bases). Germline lookup yields CDR1 SNHLY and CDR2 FYNNEI. There are 15 residues in the CDR3. The V end was cut by 9 bases, the J end by 0 bases, with 15 bases between. The DNA for the CDR3 is TGTGCCAGTACCGATGTAGGGAGCTCCTACAATGAGCAGTTCTTC. Translated, it gives CASTDVGSSYNEQFF.

In the case of this clonotype: A much bigger clone sits one base away, suggesting this may be a read error. The chain is built from TRBV13 and TRBJ1-3; D remains ambiguous. Germline V gene sequence: CDR1 PRHDT, CDR2 FYEKMQ (reference sequence). This CDR3 is built from 14 residues. The CDR3 protein is CASSPALSGNTMYF. In nucleotides, the CDR3 is TGTGCCAGCAGCCCCGCACTCTCTGGAAACACCATGTATTTT. Filled out from reference TRBV13 and TRBJ1-3, the complete variable domain reads AAGVIQSPRHLIKEKRETATLKCYPIPRHDTVYWYQQGPGQDPQFLISFYEKMQSDKGSIPDRFSAQQFSDYHSELNMSSLELGDSALYFCASSPALSGNTMYFGEGSWLTVV.

This clonotype was counted ten times or more. This chain uses TRBV10-2 with TRBJ2-7; D unclear. The CDR3 loop spans 14 amino acids. V was shortened by 2 bases and J by 6 bases, with 14 bases between the two germline ends. The germline CDR1 and CDR2 sequences are WSHSY and SAAADI. DNA of the CDR3: TGCGCCAGCAGTGAGCCCATTACAGAGCGCGAGCAGTACTTC. It encodes CASSEPITEREQYF.

V and J are TRBV6-1 and TRBJ2-2; no reliable D call. This CDR3 contains 20 residues. The V end lost 8 bases, the J end lost 0 bases, and 28 bases lay between the germline ends. Germline-derived CDR1 and CDR2 are MNHNS and SASEGT. CDR3: CASLQWMVYPILANTGELFF. CDR3 in DNA: TGTGCCAGCCTCCAATGGATGGTCTATCCGATACTCGCGAACACCGGGGAGCTGTTTTTT.

This clonotype was detected a few times. CDR3 in amino acids: CASSQTGTDEKLFF. The CDR3 region has the DNA TGTGCCAGCAGTCAGACAGGGACCGATGAAAAACTGTTTTTT. The chain recombines TRBV5-4 with TRBJ1-4, with TRBD1 identical over 7 bases. The CDR3 extends over 14 amino acids. J lost 6 bases, V lost 5 bases, and 7 bases had no gene match. The germline V gene encodes CDR1 SGHNT and CDR2 YYREEE (reference sequence).